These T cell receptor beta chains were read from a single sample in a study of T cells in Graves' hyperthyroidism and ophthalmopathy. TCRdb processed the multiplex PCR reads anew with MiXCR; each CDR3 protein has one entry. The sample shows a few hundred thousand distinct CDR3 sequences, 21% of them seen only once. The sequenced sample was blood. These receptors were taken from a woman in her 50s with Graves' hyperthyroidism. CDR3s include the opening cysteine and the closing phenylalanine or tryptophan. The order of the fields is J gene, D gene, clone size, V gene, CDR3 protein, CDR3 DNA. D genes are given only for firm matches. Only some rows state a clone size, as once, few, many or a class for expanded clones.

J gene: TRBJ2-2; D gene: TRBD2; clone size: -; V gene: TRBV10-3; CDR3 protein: CAISGGLVSTGELFF; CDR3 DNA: TGTGCCATCAGTGGGGGACTAGTTTCCACCGGGGAGCTGTTTTTT
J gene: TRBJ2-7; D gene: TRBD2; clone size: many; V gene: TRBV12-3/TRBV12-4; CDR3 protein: CASSLALAGVIYEQYF; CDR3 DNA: TGTGCCAGCAGTTTGGCACTAGCGGGGGTAATCTACGAGCAGTACTTC
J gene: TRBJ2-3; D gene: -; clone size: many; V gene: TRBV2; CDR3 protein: CATTGVPGTDTQYF; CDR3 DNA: TGTGCCACGACGGGGGTTCCGGGCACAGATACGCAGTATTTT
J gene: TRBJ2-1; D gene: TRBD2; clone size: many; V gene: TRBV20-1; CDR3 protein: CSARGTSGGQWYEQFF; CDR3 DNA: TGCAGTGCTAGAGGGACTAGCGGGGGACAATGGTATGAGCAGTTCTTC
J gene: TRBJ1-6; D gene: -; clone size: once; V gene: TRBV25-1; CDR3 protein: CASNQGASYNSPLHF; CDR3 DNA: TGTGCCAGCAACCAGGGTGCGAGCTATAATTCACCCCTCCACTTT
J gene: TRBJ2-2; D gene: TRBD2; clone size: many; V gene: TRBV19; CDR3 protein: CASALLAGDTGELFF; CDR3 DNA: TGTGCCAGTGCCCTATTAGCGGGAGACACCGGGGAGCTGTTTTTT
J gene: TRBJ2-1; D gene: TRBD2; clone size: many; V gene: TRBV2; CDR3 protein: CASSKNAAGVLNEQFF; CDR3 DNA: TGTGCCAGCAGTAAAAACGCCGCGGGAGTACTCAATGAGCAGTTCTTC
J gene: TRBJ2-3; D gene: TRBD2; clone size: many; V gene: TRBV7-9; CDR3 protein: CASSSRAGGVSTDTQYF; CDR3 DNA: TGTGCCAGCAGCTCACGAGCGGGGGGCGTTAGCACAGATACGCAGTATTTT
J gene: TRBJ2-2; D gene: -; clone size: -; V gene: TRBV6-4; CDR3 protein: CASSDYRDNTGELFF; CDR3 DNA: TGTGCCAGCAGTGATTACAGGGATAACACCGGGGAGCTGTTTTTT
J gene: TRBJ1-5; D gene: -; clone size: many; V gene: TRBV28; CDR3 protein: CASSSQIIQPQHF; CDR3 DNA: TGTGCCAGCAGTTCCCAGATTATTCAGCCCCAGCATTTT
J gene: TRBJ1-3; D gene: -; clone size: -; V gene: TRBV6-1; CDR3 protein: CATRDIILGNTIYF; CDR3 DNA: TGTGCCACCCGGGACATAATTTTGGGAAACACCATATATTTT
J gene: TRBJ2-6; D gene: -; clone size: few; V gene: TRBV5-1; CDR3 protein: CASTYRDSSSGANVLTF; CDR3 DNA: TGCGCCAGCACTTACCGGGACTCCAGCTCTGGGGCCAACGTCCTGACTTTC
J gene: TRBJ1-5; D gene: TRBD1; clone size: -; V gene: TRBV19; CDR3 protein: CASSPTGGYQPQHF; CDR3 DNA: TGTGCCAGTAGCCCGACAGGGGGGTACCAGCCCCAGCATTTT
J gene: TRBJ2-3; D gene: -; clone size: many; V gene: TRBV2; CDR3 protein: CASMAGSTDTQYF; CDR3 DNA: TGTGCCAGCATGGCGGGGAGCACAGATACGCAGTATTTT
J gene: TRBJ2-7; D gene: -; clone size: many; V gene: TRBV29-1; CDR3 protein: CSVDSGYAHEQYF; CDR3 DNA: TGCAGCGTTGATTCAGGGTACGCCCACGAGCAGTACTTC
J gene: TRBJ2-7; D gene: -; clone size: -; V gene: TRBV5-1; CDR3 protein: CASSLLTGPQEQYF; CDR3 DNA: TGCGCCAGCAGCCTCCTGACAGGCCCACAGGAGCAGTACTTC
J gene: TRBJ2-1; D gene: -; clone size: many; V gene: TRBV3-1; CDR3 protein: CASSQFEGRTGEQFF; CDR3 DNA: TGTGCCAGCAGCCAATTCGAGGGGCGGACCGGTGAGCAGTTCTTC
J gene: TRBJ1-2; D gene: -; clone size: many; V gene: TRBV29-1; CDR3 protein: CSVRVGRNYGYTF; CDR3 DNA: TGCAGCGTCCGAGTCGGCAGAAACTATGGCTACACCTTC
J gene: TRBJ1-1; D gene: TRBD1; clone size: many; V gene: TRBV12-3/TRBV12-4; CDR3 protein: CASSYLRDRKAFF; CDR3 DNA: TGTGCCAGCAGTTACCTTCGGGACAGGAAAGCTTTCTTT
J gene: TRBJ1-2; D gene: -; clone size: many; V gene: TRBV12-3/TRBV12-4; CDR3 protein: CASSQTTYGYTF; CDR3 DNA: TGTGCCAGCAGCCAGACCACCTATGGCTACACCTTC
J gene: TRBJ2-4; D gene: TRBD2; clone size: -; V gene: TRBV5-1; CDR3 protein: CASSLEVAGGKNIQYF; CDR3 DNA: TGCGCCAGCAGCTTGGAGGTAGCGGGGGGAAAAAACATTCAGTACTTC
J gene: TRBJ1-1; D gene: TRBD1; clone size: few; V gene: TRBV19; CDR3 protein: CASSTLSRGHMNTEAFF; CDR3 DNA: TGTGCCAGTAGTACCCTATCTAGGGGGCATATGAACACTGAAGCTTTCTTT
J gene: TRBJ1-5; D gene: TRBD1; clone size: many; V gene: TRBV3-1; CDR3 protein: CASSQNRGSQPQHF; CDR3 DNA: TGTGCCAGCAGCCAAAACAGGGGGAGTCAGCCCCAGCATTTT
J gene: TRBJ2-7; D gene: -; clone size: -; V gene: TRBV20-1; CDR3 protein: CSARVLRGEQYF; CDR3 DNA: TGCAGTGCTAGGGTCCTCAGGGGCGAGCAGTACTTC
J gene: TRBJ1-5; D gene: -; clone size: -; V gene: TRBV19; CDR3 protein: CASSIDAGNQPQHF; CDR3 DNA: TGTGCCAGTAGTATCGACGCGGGCAATCAGCCCCAGCATTTT
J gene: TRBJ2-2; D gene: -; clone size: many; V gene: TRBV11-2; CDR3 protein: CASSSIRGAGVTGELFF; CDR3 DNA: TGTGCCAGCAGCTCCATACGGGGGGCGGGAGTCACCGGGGAGCTGTTTTTT
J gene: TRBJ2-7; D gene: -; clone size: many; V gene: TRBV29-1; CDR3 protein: CSVVRGGYEQYF; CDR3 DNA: TGCAGCGTTGTCAGGGGAGGCTACGAGCAGTACTTC
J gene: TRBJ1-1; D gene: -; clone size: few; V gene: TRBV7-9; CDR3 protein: CASSLLSGDTEAFF; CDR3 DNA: TGTGCCAGCAGCTTATTGTCTGGGGACACTGAAGCTTTCTTT
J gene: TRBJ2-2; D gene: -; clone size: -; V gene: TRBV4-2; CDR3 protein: CASSPQTDTGELFF; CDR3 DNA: TGTGCCAGCAGCCCGCAGACAGACACCGGGGAGCTGTTTTTT
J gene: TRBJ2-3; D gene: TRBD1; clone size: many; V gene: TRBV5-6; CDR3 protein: CASSTKKRGRADTQYF; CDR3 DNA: TGTGCCAGCAGCACAAAGAAGAGGGGGCGGGCAGATACGCAGTATTTT
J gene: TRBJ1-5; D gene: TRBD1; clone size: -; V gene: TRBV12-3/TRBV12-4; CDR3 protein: CASSTGTVGSQPQHF; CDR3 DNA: TGTGCCAGCAGCACCGGGACAGTTGGTAGTCAGCCCCAGCATTTT
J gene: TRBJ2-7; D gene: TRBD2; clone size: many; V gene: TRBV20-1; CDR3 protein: CSALGLARSSYEQYF; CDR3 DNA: TGCAGTGCTCTGGGACTAGCGAGGAGCTCCTACGAGCAGTACTTC
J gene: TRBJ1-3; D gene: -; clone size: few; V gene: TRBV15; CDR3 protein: CATSRDMAFSGNTIYF; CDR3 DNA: TGTGCCACCAGCAGAGATATGGCTTTCTCTGGAAACACCATATATTTT
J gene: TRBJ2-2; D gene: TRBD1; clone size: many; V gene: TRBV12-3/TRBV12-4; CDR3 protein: CASSLGPGQGAIGELFF; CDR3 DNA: TGTGCCAGCAGTTTAGGCCCGGGACAGGGGGCGATCGGGGAGCTGTTTTTT
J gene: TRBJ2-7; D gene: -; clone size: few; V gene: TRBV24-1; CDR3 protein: CATSADGTYEQYF; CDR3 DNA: TGTGCCACCAGTGCGGACGGCACCTACGAGCAGTACTTC
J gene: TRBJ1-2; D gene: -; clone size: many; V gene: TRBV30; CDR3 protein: CAFRVNYGYTF; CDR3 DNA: TGTGCCTTCAGGGTAAACTATGGCTACACCTTC
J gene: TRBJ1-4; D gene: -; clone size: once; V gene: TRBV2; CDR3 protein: CASSLGLQGGEKLFF; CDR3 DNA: TGTGCCAGCAGTTTAGGTCTCCAGGGCGGTGAAAAACTGTTTTTT
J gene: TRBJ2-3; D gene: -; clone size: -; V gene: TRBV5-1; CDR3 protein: CASSLAAAIPDTQYF; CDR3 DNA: TGCGCCAGCAGCTTGGCGGCGGCAATTCCAGATACGCAGTATTTT
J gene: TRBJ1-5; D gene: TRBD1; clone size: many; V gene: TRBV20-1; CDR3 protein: CSARDRDRGPVVPQHF; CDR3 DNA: TGCAGTGCTAGAGATCGAGACAGGGGGCCCGTGGTGCCCCAGCATTTT
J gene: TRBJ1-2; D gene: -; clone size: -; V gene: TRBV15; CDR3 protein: CATSRFGYGYTF; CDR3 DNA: TGTGCCACCAGCAGGTTTGGCTATGGCTACACCTTC
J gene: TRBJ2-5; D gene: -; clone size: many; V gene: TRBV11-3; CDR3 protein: CASSLDGSSEQETQYF; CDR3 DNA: TGTGCCAGCAGCTTAGATGGTAGTAGCGAGCAAGAGACCCAGTACTTC
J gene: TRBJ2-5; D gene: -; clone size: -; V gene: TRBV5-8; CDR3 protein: CASSNGQQETQYF; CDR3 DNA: TGTGCCAGCAGCAACGGACAGCAAGAGACCCAGTACTTC
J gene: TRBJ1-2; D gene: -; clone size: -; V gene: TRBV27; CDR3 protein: CASSSPTYGYTF; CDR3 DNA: TGTGCCAGCAGTTCCCCGACCTATGGCTACACCTTC
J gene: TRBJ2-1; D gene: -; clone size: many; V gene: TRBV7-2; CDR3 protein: CASSGGPGGRASSYNEQFF; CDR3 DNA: TGTGCCTCCTCAGGGGGGCCGGGAGGCCGCGCGAGCTCCTACAATGAGCAGTTCTTC
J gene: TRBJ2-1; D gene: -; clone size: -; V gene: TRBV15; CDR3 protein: CATSKIGGGARSYNEQFF; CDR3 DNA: TGTGCCACCAGCAAGATCGGAGGGGGGGCGCGCTCCTACAATGAGCAGTTCTTC
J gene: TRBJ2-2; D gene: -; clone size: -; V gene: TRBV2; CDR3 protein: CASSEEHLTGELFF; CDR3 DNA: TGTGCCAGCAGTGAAGAACATCTGACCGGGGAGCTGTTTTTT
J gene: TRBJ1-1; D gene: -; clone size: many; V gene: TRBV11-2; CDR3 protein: CASVDQGEAFF; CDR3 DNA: TGTGCCAGCGTCGATCAGGGTGAAGCTTTCTTT
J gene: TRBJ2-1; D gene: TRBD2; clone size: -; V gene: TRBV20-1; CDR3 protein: CSASNGRLDNEQFF; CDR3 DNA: TGCAGTGCTAGTAACGGGAGGCTCGACAATGAGCAGTTCTTC
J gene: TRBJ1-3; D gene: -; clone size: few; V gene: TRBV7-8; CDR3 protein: CASSPRAPGDPGNTIYF; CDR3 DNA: TGTGCCAGCAGCCCCAGGGCCCCAGGGGATCCTGGAAACACCATATATTTT
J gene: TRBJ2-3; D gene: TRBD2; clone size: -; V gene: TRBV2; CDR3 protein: CATRSASGRDTQYF; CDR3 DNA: TGTGCCACAAGGTCGGCTAGCGGGAGGGATACGCAGTATTTT
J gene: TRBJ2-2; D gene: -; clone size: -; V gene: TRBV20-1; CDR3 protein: CSAITTETPGELFF; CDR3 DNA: TGCAGTGCCATAACCACAGAGACCCCCGGGGAGCTGTTTTTT
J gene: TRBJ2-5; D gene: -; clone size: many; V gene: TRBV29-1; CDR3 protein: CSVEMETQYF; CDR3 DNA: TGCAGCGTTGAAATGGAGACCCAGTACTTC
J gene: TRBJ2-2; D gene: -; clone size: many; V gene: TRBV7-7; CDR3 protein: CASSLSSTGDGELFF; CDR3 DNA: TGTGCTAGCAGCTTATCTAGTACGGGAGACGGGGAGCTGTTTTTT
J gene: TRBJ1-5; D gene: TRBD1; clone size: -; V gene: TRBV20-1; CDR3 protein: CSAGQGSNQPQHF; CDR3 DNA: TGCAGTGCCGGACAGGGTAGCAATCAGCCCCAGCATTTT
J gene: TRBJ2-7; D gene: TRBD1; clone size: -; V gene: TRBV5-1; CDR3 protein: CASSKQGAEYEQYF; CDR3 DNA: TGCGCCAGCAGCAAGCAGGGGGCTGAGTACGAGCAGTACTTC
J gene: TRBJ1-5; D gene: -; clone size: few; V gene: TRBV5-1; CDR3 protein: CASSRDEGPQHF; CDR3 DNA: TGCGCCAGCAGCAGGGATGAGGGGCCCCAGCATTTT
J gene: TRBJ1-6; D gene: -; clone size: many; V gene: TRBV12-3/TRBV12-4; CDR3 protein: CASSKRLQGNSPLHF; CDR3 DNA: TGTGCCAGCAGTAAACGACTCCAGGGAAATTCACCCCTCCACTTT
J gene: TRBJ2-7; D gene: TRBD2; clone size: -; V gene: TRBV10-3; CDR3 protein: CAIRAGSGNYEQYF; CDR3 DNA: TGTGCCATAAGGGCGGGTAGCGGGAACTACGAGCAGTACTTC
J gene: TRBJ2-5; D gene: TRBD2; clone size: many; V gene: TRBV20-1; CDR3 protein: CSARISGGGARETQYF; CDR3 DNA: TGCAGTGCTAGGATCTCGGGCGGGGGGGCCAGAGAGACCCAGTACTTC
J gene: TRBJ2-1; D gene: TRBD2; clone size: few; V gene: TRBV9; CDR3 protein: CASSVAGGLATNNEQFF; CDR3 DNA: TGTGCCAGCAGCGTAGCGGGAGGACTAGCGACCAACAATGAGCAGTTCTTC